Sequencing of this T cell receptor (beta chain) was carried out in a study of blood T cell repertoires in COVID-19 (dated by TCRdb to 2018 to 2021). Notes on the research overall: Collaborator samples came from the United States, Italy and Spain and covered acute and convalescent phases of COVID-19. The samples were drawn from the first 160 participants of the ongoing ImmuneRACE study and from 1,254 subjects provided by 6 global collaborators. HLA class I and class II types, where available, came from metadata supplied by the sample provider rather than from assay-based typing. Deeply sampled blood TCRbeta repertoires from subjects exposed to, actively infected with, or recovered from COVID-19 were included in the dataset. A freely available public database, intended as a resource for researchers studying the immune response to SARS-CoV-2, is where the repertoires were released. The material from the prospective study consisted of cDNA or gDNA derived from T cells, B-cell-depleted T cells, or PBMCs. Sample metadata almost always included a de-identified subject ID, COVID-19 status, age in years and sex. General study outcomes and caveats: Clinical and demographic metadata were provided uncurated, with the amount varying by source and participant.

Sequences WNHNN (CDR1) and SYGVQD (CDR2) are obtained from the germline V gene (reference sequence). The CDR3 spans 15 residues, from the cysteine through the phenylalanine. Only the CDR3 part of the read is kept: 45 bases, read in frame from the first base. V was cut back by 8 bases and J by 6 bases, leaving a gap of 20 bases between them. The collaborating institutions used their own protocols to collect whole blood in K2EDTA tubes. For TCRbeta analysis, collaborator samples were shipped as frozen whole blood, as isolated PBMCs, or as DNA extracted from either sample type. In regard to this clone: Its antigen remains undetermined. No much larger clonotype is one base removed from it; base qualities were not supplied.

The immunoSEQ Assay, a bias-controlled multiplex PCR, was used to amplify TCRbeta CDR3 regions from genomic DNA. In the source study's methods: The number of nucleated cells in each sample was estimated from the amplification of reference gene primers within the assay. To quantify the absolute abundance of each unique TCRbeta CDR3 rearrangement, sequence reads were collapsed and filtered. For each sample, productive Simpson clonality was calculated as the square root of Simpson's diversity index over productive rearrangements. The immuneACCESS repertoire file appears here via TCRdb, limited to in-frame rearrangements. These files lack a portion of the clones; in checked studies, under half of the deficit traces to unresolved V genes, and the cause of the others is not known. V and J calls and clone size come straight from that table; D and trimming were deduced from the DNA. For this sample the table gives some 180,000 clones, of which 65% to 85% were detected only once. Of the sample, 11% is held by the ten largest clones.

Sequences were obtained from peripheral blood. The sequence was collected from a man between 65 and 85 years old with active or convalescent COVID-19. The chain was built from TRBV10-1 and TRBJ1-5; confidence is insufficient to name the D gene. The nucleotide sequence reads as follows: TGCGCCAGCTCCGAGAACGGACTGCCTACTCAGCCCCAGCATTTT. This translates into CASSENGLPTQPQHF.